This TCR beta chain derives from a study of CD4 T cell repertoires in COVID-19 (dated by TCRdb to 2020 to 2023). Turning to the overall study: For cross-reactivity analysis, CFSE-low cells were expanded with IL-2 for ten to eleven days and were then relabeled and restimulated with spike proteins from other coronaviruses. Naturally processed CD4+ T cell responses to SARS-CoV-2 spike and nucleoprotein were characterized in COVID-19-recovered individuals, and clonal composition was assessed by TCR Vbeta sequencing. In a few recovered individuals, the researchers analyzed the TCR Vbeta repertoire of SARS-CoV-2-reactive T cells at the subset level. Overall study outcomes, separate from this receptor: Several of the most expanded SARS-CoV-2-reactive clonotypes were present in two or all three memory subsets, which suggests intraclonal diversification. Between about 6 and 28% of SARS-CoV-2 clonotypes were also detected in SARS-CoV and/or HKU1 spike-stimulated secondary cultures, consistent with cross-reactivity.

The CDR3 goes from the cysteine to the phenylalanine over 14 residues. Only the CDR3 DNA is retained, 42 bases long and in frame from the first base. CDR1 and CDR2, per the germline V gene, are SGHRS and YFSETQ. V is cut back by 4 bases and J by 12 bases, with 12 bases in the junction unmatched. Library preparation employed the immunoSEQ multiplex PCR assay. The paper's data handling went like this. To quantify how much the repertoires of different subsets overlapped, the Chao-Jaccard similarity index was used along with counts of shared clonotypes. TCRdb re-hosts the immuneACCESS table, in-frame sequences only. Its copies lack some clones; in the studies checked, an unresolved V gene accounts for under half of them, and the cause for the rest is not known. Clonal size and the V and J genes are those of that table, whereas D and trimming came from the DNA. In all, the sample holds approximately 75,000 clones, and 83% of those were seen once. The ten largest clones represent roughly 0.6% of the sample.

The time point label corresponds to: sample from a COVID-19-recovered individual after infection. The donors were patients who had recovered from mild-to-severe COVID-19. Uncultured memory T cell samples were sequenced directly after ex vivo isolation. From peripheral blood mononuclear cells, the researchers isolated CD4+ total memory, central memory, effector memory and circulating T follicular helper cells. Notes on this clone: The clone's antigen remains unknown. Base qualities are missing; no much larger clone stands one base away.

Sequencing was performed on CD4+ T cells from peripheral blood, taken after recovery from COVID-19. The chain is made from TRBV5-1 and TRBJ1-4, and 7 bases in between align with TRBD1. The sequence was obtained from a human donor who had COVID-19. The CDR3 region has the sequence CASSHDRVLGELFF. The sequence in DNA is TGCGCCAGCAGCCATGACAGGGTACTCGGGGAACTGTTTTTT.